Each of the 9 T cell receptor beta chains below was sequenced from the same sample in a study of blood T cells in healthy people across ages. Alongside a J-beta primer mix, a sample-barcoded 5' primer served in a second PCR lasting 7 to 11 cycles. TCRdb used MiXCR to reprocess the 5' RACE reads, holding one entry per CDR3 protein. The sample consists of about 1.8 million distinct CDR3 sequences, about 49% of them appearing once. The sequenced sample was blood. The receptors stem from a woman between 40 and 50 years old in good health.

The chain combines TRBV7-9 with TRBJ2-7, with 9 bases that match TRBD2. Trimming cost V 4 bases and J 7 bases; bases outside gene matches: 17. Germline CDR1 and CDR2: SEHNR and FQNEAQ (reference sequence). CDR3 length equals 17 residues. CDR3 in amino acids: CASSSRTSVDLSTEQYF. The CDR3 region has the DNA TGTGCCAGCAGCTCAAGGACTAGCGTCGACCTTTCCACGGAGCAGTACTTC.

The chain joins TRBV4-1 to TRBJ1-2, with TRBD1 matching over 7 bases. After removal of 4 bases from V and 4 bases from J, the junction contained 9 bases not matched to a gene. CDR1 is MGHRA and CDR2 is YSYEKL in the germline V gene. The CDR3 is 15 amino acids. The DNA for the CDR3 is TGCGCCAGCAGCCTTACCCTACAGGGGCTCTATGGCTACACCTTC. Amino acids: CASSLTLQGLYGYTF.

This clonotype was observed many times. The rearrangement links TRBV7-2 to TRBJ2-3; a possible D gene is TRBD1 (7 bases). This CDR3 is 12 amino acids long. V lost 6 bases and J 9 bases, leaving 13 bases between the germline ends. Looked up from germline, CDR1 is SGHTA and CDR2 is FQGNSA. The CDR3 spells CASSRQGLTQYF. Here the CDR3 DNA reads TGTGCCAGCAGTCGACAGGGACTGACGCAGTATTTT.

Only a few counts were recorded for this clonotype. The chain has TRBV13 and TRBJ1-2; the D gene is possibly TRBD1 (6 bases). Trimming shortened V by 5 bases and J by 4 bases, and 11 bases separated the two germline ends. This CDR3 has 13 residues. Germline-derived CDR1 and CDR2 are PRHDT and FYEKMQ (reference sequence). The CDR3 DNA is TGTGCCAGCAGCCCACGGGACATCTATGGCTACACCTTC. Its protein is CASSPRDIYGYTF.

The V call is TRBV28, the J call TRBJ2-1; D perhaps matches TRBD2 (5 bases). CDR1 is MDHEN and CDR2 is SYDVKM in the germline V gene. V was pared by 2 bases and J by 6 bases, with 11 bases between. The CDR3 covers 14 residues. CDR3 DNA sequence: TGTGCCAGCAGTTTAGCGGGTAGATTCAATGAGCAGTTCTTC. Translated: CASSLAGRFNEQFF.

The table lists this clonotype with a few counts. The chain recombines TRBV4-3 with TRBJ2-1; D is unclear. From germline, CDR1 is LGHNA and CDR2 YSLEER. V dropped 1 base and J dropped 7 bases, with 8 bases sitting between them. The CDR3 covers 13 residues. CDR3 protein: CASSQGPANEQFF. As DNA, the CDR3 is TGCGCCAGCAGCCAAGGCCCCGCGAATGAGCAGTTCTTC.

This chain links TRBV7-2 with TRBJ2-7, with D unclear. V lost 6 bases and J 8 bases, leaving 11 bases between the germline ends. Germline V lookup: CDR1 SGHTA, CDR2 FQGNSA. This CDR3 comprises 11 residues. CDR3 sequence: CASSLFYKQYF. The CDR3 nucleotides are TGTGCCAGCAGTCTATTTTACAAGCAGTACTTC.

This clonotype has a handful of counts. The CDR3 here is CASSLPPGSGANVLTF. Written as DNA, the CDR3 is TGTGCCAGCAGCCTACCTCCCGGGTCTGGGGCCAACGTCCTGACTTTC. V gene TRBV12-3 or TRBV12-4 combines with J gene TRBJ2-6; D is unclear. The CDR3 loop spans 16 amino acids. Trimming shortened V by 6 bases and J by 1 base, and 13 bases separated the two germline ends.

This clonotype came up many times. The gene calls are TRBV5-1 and TRBJ2-1; D is possibly TRBD1 (5 bases). This CDR3 comprises 16 residues. The germline V gene encodes CDR1 SGHRS and CDR2 YFSETQ. V shed 1 base and J shed 6 bases, with 17 bases lying between them. DNA of the CDR3: TGCGCCAGCAGCTTGAACGTCCAGGGCTCGGGCAATGAGCAGTTCTTC. Encoded protein: CASSLNVQGSGNEQFF.